Each of the 23 T cell receptor beta chains below was sequenced from the same sample in a study of T cells after yellow fever vaccination. MiXCR, applied by TCRdb to the 5' RACE reads, yields one record per CDR3 protein. This sample yields 320,000 or so distinct CDR3 sequences, of which roughly 7.5% are seen a single time; about 16% belongs to the top ten. Sample: PBMCs, taken about 49 days after the first yellow fever vaccination. The receptors derive from a man aged 18 to 29 who received the YFV17D yellow fever vaccine.

This clonotype was observed a handful of times. The chain carries TRBV3-1 and TRBJ2-7; TRBD1 is a possible D gene (6 bases). The V gene lost 0 bases and the J gene lost 0 bases, with 15 bases spanning the gap. This CDR3 spans 17 amino acids. The germline V gene has CDR1 LGHDT and CDR2 YNNKEL (reference sequence). CDR3 in amino acids: CASSQDKPRGRSYEQYV. For the CDR3, the DNA is TGTGCCAGCAGCCAAGACAAACCCAGGGGACGCTCCTACGAGCAGTACGTC.

Ten or more counts support this clonotype. CDR3 DNA sequence: TGTGCCAGCAGTTATGTACAGGGAGGCGAGCAGTACTTC. Protein: CASSYVQGGEQYF. The chain employs TRBV6-5 and TRBJ2-7; D is possibly TRBD1 or TRBD2 (6 bases each). This CDR3 is built from 13 residues. The V and J ends lost 3 bases and 6 bases respectively, with 12 bases between them. The germline V gene has CDR1 MNHEY and CDR2 SVGAGI.

The V and J genes are TRBV29-1 and TRBJ1-1; D remains unclear. CDR1 SQVTM and CDR2 ANQGSEA come from the germline V gene. Trimming took 5 bases from V and 1 from J, leaving 5 bases between them. This CDR3 is built from 11 residues. In DNA form, the CDR3 reads TGCAGCGTTCCAACGAACACTGAAGCTTTCTTT. Translating gives CSVPTNTEAFF.

The CDR3 DNA reads as TGTGCCAGCAAACGGGACAGATCGAACACCGGGGAGCTGTTTTTT. Amino acids: CASKRDRSNTGELFF. The chain combines TRBV6-5 with TRBJ2-2; 7 bases fit TRBD1. The germline gives CDR1 MNHEY, CDR2 SVGAGI. CDR3 size: 15 residues. With V trimmed by 7 bases and J by 0 bases, 5 bases remained unmatched.

The rearrangement links TRBV7-2 to TRBJ1-1; tentatively, D is TRBD1 (6 bases). The V gene's germline CDR1 is SGHTA and CDR2 FQGNSA. There are 15 residues in the CDR3. Trimming removed 2 bases from V and 0 bases from J, with 10 bases in between. CDR3 sequence reads: CASSLRGFMNTEAFF. CDR3 DNA sequence: TGTGCCAGCAGCTTAAGGGGGTTCATGAACACTGAAGCTTTCTTT.

In its sample, this clonotype was seen many times. The CDR3 sequence is CASSSWTGGETDTQYF. The CDR3 DNA reads as TGTGCCAGCAGCTCCTGGACAGGGGGCGAGACAGATACGCAGTATTTT. The chain has TRBV7-9 and TRBJ2-3; TRBD1 agrees at 11 bases. CDR1 is SEHNR and CDR2 is FQNEAQ in the germline V gene (reference sequence). Losses at the gene ends were 4 bases for V and 3 bases for J; bases not matched to a gene: 6. The CDR3 has 16 amino acids. The entire variable domain, with the rest obtained from reference TRBV7-9 and TRBJ2-3, is as follows: DTGVSQNPRHKITKRGQNVTFRCDPISEHNRLYWYRQTLGQGPEFLTYFQNEAQLEKSRLLSDRFSAERPKGSFSTLEIQRTEQGDSAMYLCASSSWTGGETDTQYFGPGTRLTVL.

The chain has TRBV3-1 and TRBJ2-1; D not certain. The CDR3 covers 14 residues. The germline gives CDR1 LGHDT, CDR2 YNNKEL (reference sequence). V was trimmed by 4 bases and J by 7 bases, leaving 14 bases between them. In DNA, the CDR3 is TGTGCCAGCAGCCCCACCGGGCAGAGGAATGAGCAGTTCTTC. Translating gives CASSPTGQRNEQFF.

The gene calls are TRBV10-3 and TRBJ2-1; weak D call: TRBD2 (7 bases). The length of the CDR3 is 11 residues. CDR1 ENHRY and CDR2 SYGVKD come from the germline V gene. The V end was cut by 10 bases, the J end by 8 bases, with 12 bases between. CDR3 nucleotide sequence: TGTGCCACCGCCGGGGGGCATGAGCAGTTCTTC. Amino acids: CATAGGHEQFF.

In this sample, this clonotype turned up a few times. The chain joins TRBV15 to TRBJ2-6; no firm D call. Trimming removed 0 bases at V and 0 bases at J, with 6 bases between. The CDR3 spans 16 residues. Germline CDR1 and CDR2: LNHNV and YYDKDF (reference sequence). The chain's CDR3 is CATSRDAFSGANVLTF. DNA for the CDR3: TGTGCCACCAGCAGAGATGCGTTCTCTGGGGCCAACGTCCTGACTTTC.

At least ten counts were recorded for this clonotype. The chain has TRBV5-1 and TRBJ2-2, with unresolved D. Germline lookup yields CDR1 SGHRS and CDR2 YFSETQ. V gave up 0 bases and J gave up 7 bases, with 4 bases separating them. This CDR3 has 12 residues. The CDR3 nucleotides are TGCGCCAGCAGCTTGGTCCTCGGGGAGCTGTTTTTT. Encoded protein: CASSLVLGELFF.

The table lists this clonotype with a count of one. This chain joins TRBV7-9 and TRBJ1-6; no definite D call. This CDR3 has 11 amino acids. Looked up from germline, CDR1 is SEHNR and CDR2 is FQNEAQ (reference sequence). V lost 3 bases to trimming and J lost 12 bases, with 6 bases between them. This CDR3 reads CASSFAEPLHF. The CDR3 DNA sequence: TGTGCCAGCAGCTTTGCGGAACCCCTCCACTTT.

This clonotype was recorded a few times. The V gene is TRBV5-6, the J gene TRBJ2-1, with D possibly TRBD2 on 6 matching bases. The germline V gene encodes CDR1 SGHDT and CDR2 YYEEEE. The CDR3 sequence is 16 residues long. V lost 7 bases to trimming and J lost 1 base, with 18 bases between them. In nucleotides, the CDR3 is TGTGCCAGCGAATTTGGGGCCGGGACTTCCTACAATGAGCAGTTCTTC. Its translation is CASEFGAGTSYNEQFF.

This clonotype has only a few counts. The genes are TRBV18 and TRBJ2-7; D is tentatively TRBD1 or TRBD2 (5 bases each). The V and J ends lost 6 bases and 1 base respectively, with 10 bases between them. Per germline, CDR1 KGHSH and CDR2 LQKENI. This CDR3 has 13 amino acids. The CDR3 nucleotides are TGTGCCAGCTCGATGGGGGATTCCTACGAGCAGTACTTC. This gives the protein CASSMGDSYEQYF.

The chain employs TRBV5-1 and TRBJ2-5; perhaps TRBD2 as D (5 bases). CDR3 size: 15 residues. CDR1 is SGHRS and CDR2 is YFSETQ in the germline V gene. V was trimmed by 2 bases and J by 0 bases, leaving 11 bases between them. CDR3 protein: CASSFSDTYQETQYF. DNA for the CDR3: TGCGCCAGCAGCTTTAGCGATACTTACCAAGAGACCCAGTACTTC.

The gene calls are TRBV20-1 and TRBJ2-2; D not certain. Trimming removed 0 bases at V and 5 bases at J, with 7 bases between. CDR1 DFQATT and CDR2 SNEGSKA come from the germline V gene (reference sequence). The CDR3 has 13 amino acids. For the CDR3, the DNA is TGCAGTGCTAGAGATTTCGGAACCGGGGAGCTGTTTTTT. This sequence encodes CSARDFGTGELFF.

V gene TRBV6-5 combines with J gene TRBJ2-3, with D maybe TRBD2 (6 bases). This CDR3 has 17 amino acids. The ends were cut back, 4 bases at V and 0 bases at J, with 17 bases in the middle. Germline lookup yields CDR1 MNHEY and CDR2 SVGAGI. Here the CDR3 reads CASSSQRAISSTDTQYF. In nucleotides, the CDR3 is TGTGCCAGCAGTTCCCAGCGGGCCATTTCTAGCACAGATACGCAGTATTTT.

This clonotype was seen only a few times. The rearrangement uses TRBV7-2 and TRBJ1-4, with a weak D call TRBD1 (5 bases). Trimming removed 5 bases from V and 7 bases from J, with 14 bases in between. This CDR3 is built from 14 residues. Looked up from germline, CDR1 is SGHTA and CDR2 is FQGNSA. CDR3 protein: CASSDNPGVEKLFF. In DNA form, the CDR3 reads TGTGCCAGCAGCGATAACCCGGGGGTTGAAAAACTGTTTTTT.

The chain is built from TRBV5-1 and TRBJ1-1, with D possibly being TRBD1 (5 bases). Trimming took 2 bases from V and 0 from J, leaving 14 bases between them. CDR1 and CDR2 (germline): SGHRS, YFSETQ. CDR3 size: 16 residues. CDR3 nucleotides: TGCGCCAGCAGCTTATCGGGGCAGTACTTGAACACTGAAGCTTTCTTT. This gives the protein CASSLSGQYLNTEAFF.

The chain employs TRBV28 and TRBJ2-1; D gene ambiguous. From germline, CDR1 is MDHEN and CDR2 SYDVKM. V lost 7 bases and J 0 bases, leaving 10 bases between the germline ends. This CDR3 comprises 14 residues. In DNA, the CDR3 is TGTGCCAGCATCCCCGCCAGCTCCTACAATGAGCAGTTCTTC. Its translation: CASIPASSYNEQFF. Combining the CDR3 with reference TRBV28 and TRBJ2-1 gives the whole variable domain DVKVTQSSRYLVKRTGEKVFLECVQDMDHENMFWYRQDPGLGLRLIYFSYDVKMKEKGDIPEGYSVSREKKERFSLILESASTNQTSMYLCASIPASSYNEQFFGPGTRLTVL.

V and J are TRBV2 and TRBJ1-1; perhaps TRBD1 as D (6 bases). From germline, CDR1 is SNHLY and CDR2 FYNNEI. The V and J ends lost 4 bases and 3 bases respectively, with 15 bases between them. The CDR3 length is 15 residues. The CDR3 DNA reads TGTGCCAGCAGTGGGAGACAGGAGGAGGACACTGAAGCTTTCTTT. Its protein is CASSGRQEEDTEAFF.

This clonotype was detected only a few times. V usage is TRBV27 and J usage is TRBJ2-6; 8 bases agree with TRBD1. Looked up from germline, CDR1 is MNHEY and CDR2 is SMNVEV (reference sequence). The CDR3 loop spans 19 amino acids. The J segment lost 0 bases and the V segment lost 3 bases, leaving 10 bases of the junction unmatched. This chain's CDR3 is CASSFMRTGLFSGANVLTF. The CDR3, as DNA: TGTGCCAGCAGTTTCATGCGGACAGGGCTTTTCTCTGGGGCCAACGTCCTGACTTTC.

This clonotype has a handful of counts. The gene calls are TRBV10-3 and TRBJ1-5; D remains ambiguous. Germline V lookup: CDR1 ENHRY, CDR2 SYGVKD. V gave up 4 bases and J gave up 0 bases, with 1 base separating them. The CDR3 contains 12 residues. DNA of the CDR3: TGTGCCATCAGTGTTAGCAATCAGCCCCAGCATTTT. Protein: CAISVSNQPQHF.

This chain joins TRBV2 and TRBJ2-3; no definite D call. V was cut by 0 bases and J by 4 bases, with 2 bases left in between. The CDR3 runs 12 residues. CDR1 and CDR2 from the germline V gene are SNHLY and FYNNEI. The CDR3 sequence: CASSEAPDTQYF. The CDR3 coding sequence is TGTGCCAGCAGTGAAGCCCCAGATACGCAGTATTTT.